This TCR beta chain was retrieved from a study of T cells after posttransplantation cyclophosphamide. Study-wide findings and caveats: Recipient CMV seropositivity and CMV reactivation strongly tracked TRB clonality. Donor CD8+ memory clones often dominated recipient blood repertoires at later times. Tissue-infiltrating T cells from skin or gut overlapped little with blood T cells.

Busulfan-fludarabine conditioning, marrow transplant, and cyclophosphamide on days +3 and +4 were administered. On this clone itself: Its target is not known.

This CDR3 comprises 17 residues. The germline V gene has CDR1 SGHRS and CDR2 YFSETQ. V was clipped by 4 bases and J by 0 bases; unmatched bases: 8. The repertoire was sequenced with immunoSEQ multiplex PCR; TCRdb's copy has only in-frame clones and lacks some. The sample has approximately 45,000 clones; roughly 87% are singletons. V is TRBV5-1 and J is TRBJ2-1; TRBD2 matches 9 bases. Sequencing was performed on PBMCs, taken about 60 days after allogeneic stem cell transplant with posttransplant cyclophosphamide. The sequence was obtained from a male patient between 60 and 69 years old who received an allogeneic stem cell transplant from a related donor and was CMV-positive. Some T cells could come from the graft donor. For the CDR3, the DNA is TGCGCCAGCAGCCCAGTAGCGGGGGCTAGCTCCTACAATGAGCAGTTCTTC. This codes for CASSPVAGASSYNEQFF.